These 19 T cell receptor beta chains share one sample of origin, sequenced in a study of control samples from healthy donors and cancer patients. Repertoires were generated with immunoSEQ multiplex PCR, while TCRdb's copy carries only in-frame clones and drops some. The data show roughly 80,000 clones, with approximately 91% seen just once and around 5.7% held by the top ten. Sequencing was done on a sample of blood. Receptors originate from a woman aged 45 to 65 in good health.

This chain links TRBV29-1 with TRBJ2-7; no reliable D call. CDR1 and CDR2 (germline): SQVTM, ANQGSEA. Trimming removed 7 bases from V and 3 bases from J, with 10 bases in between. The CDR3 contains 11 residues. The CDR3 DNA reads TGCAGCGCTCGGAACAGCTACGAGCAGTACTTC. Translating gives CSARNSYEQYF.

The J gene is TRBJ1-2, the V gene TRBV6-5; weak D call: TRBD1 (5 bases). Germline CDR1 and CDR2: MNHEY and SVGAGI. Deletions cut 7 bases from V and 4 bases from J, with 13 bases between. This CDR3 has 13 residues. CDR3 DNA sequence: TGTGCCAGCAAAAACGGGGCGAGCTATGGCTACACCTTC. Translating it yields CASKNGASYGYTF.

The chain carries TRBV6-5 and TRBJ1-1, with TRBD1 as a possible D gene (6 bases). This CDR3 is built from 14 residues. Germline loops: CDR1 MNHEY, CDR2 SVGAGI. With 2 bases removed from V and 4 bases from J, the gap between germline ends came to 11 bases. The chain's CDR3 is CASSYTRGRTEAFF. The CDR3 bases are TGTGCCAGCAGTTACACGCGGGGGCGCACTGAAGCTTTCTTT.

The CDR3 here is CAWSVGTYEQYF. Written as DNA, the CDR3 is TGTGCCTGGAGTGTAGGAACCTACGAGCAGTACTTC. The genes are TRBV30 and TRBJ2-7; D not resolved. Germline V gene sequence: CDR1 GTSNPN, CDR2 SVGIG (reference sequence). V dropped 0 bases and J dropped 2 bases, with 5 bases sitting between them. The CDR3 loop spans 12 amino acids.

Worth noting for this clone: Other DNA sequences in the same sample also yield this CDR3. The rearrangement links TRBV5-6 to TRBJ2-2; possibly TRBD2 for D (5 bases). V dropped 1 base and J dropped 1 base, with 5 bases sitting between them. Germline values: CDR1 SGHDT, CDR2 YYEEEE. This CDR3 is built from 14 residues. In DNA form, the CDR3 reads TGTGCCAGCAGCTTGACTAGGAACACCGGGGAGCTGTTTTTT. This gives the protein CASSLTRNTGELFF.

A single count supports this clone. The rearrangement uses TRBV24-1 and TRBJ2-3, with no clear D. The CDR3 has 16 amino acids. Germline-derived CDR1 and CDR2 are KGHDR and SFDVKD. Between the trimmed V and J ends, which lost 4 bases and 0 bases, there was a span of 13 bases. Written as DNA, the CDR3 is TGTGCCACCAGTGAACCCGGGCCTGCTAGCACAGATACGCAGTATTTT. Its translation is CATSEPGPASTDTQYF.

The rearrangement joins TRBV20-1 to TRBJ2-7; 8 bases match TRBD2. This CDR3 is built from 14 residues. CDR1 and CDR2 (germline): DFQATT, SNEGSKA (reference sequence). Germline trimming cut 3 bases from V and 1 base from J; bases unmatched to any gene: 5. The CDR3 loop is CSASSRGASYEQYF. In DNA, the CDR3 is TGCAGTGCTAGTTCGCGGGGGGCGTCCTACGAGCAGTACTTC.

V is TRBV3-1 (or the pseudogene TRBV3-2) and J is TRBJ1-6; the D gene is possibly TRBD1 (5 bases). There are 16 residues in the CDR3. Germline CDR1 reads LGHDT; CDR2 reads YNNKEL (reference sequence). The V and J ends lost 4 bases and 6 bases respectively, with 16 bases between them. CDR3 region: CASSPLYRSPNSPLHF. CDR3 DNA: TGTGCCAGCAGCCCGCTTTACAGGTCACCTAATTCACCCCTCCACTTT.

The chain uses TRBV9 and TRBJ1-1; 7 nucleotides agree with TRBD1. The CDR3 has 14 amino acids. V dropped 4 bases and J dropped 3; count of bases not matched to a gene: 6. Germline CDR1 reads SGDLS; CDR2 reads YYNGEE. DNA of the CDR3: TGTGCCAGCAGCAGGGGGCGGGTGGACACTGAAGCTTTCTTT. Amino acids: CASSRGRVDTEAFF.

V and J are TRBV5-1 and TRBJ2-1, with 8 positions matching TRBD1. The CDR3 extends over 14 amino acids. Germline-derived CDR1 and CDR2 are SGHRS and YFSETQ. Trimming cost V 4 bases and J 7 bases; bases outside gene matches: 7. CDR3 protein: CASSRQGTENEQFF. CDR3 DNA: TGCGCCAGCAGCCGACAGGGGACGGAGAATGAGCAGTTCTTC.

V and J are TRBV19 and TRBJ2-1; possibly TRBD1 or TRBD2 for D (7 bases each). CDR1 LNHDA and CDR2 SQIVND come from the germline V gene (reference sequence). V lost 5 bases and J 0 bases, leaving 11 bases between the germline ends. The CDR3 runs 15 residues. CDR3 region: CASSQRDSSYNEQFF. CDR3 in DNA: TGTGCCAGTAGTCAGCGGGACAGCTCCTACAATGAGCAGTTCTTC.

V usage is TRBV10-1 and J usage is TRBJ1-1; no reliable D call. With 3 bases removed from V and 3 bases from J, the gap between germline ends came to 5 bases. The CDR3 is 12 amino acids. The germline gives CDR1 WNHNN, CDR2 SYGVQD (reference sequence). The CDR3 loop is CASSDSYTEAFF. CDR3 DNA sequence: TGCGCCAGCAGTGACAGCTACACTGAAGCTTTCTTT.

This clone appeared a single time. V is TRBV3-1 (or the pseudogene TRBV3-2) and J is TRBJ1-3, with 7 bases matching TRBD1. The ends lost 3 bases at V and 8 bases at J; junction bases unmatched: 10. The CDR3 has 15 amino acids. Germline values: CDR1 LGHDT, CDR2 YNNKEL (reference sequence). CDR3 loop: CASSQGPGQSYTIYF. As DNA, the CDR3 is TGTGCCAGCAGCCAGGGGCCGGGACAGAGCTACACCATATATTTT.

The CDR3 sequence is CASSLVRYNEQFF. CDR3 sequence (DNA): TGTGCCAGCAGCTTAGTCAGGTACAATGAGCAGTTCTTC. This chain joins TRBV7-9 and TRBJ2-1; D call uncertain. This CDR3 has 13 residues. The germline V gene has CDR1 SEHNR and CDR2 FQNEAQ (reference sequence). With 1 base removed from V and 4 bases from J, the gap between germline ends came to 5 bases.

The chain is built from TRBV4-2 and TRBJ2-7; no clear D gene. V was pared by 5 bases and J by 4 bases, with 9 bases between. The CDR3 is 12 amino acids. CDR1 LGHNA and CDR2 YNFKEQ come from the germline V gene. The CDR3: CASSSRTYEQYF. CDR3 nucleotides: TGTGCCAGCAGCTCACGCACGTACGAGCAGTACTTC.

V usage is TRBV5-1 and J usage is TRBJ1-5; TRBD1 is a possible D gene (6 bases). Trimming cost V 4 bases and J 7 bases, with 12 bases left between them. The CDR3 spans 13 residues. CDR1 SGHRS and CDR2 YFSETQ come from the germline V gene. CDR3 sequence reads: CASSRDIGQPQHF. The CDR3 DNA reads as TGCGCCAGCAGCCGGGACATCGGGCAGCCCCAGCATTTT.

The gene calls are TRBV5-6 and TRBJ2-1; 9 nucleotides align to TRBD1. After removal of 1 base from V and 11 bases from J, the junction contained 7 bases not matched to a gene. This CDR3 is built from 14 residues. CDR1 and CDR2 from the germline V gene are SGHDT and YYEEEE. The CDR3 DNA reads TGTGCCAGCAGCTTGCCCAGTACAGGGGGCAAGCAGTTCTTC. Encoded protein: CASSLPSTGGKQFF. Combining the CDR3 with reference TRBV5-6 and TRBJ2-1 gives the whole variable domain DAGVTQSPTHLIKTRGQQVTLRCSPKSGHDTVSWYQQALGQGPQFIFQYYEEEERQRGNFPDRFSGHQFPNYSSELNVNALLLGDSALYLCASSLPSTGGKQFFGPGTRLTVL.

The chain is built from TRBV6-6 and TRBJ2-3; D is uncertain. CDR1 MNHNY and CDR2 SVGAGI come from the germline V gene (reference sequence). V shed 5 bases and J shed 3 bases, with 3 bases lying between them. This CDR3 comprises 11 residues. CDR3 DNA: TGTGCCAGCAGTATGACAGATACGCAGTATTTT. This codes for CASSMTDTQYF.

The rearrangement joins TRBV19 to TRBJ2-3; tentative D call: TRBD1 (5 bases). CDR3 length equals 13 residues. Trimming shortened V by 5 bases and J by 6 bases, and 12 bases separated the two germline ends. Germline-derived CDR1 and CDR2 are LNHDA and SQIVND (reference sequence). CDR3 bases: TGTGCCAGTAGTTCGGCAAAGGGGGATACGCAGTATTTT. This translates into CASSSAKGDTQYF. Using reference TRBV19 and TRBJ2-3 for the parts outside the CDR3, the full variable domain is DGGITQSPKYLFRKEGQNVTLSCEQNLNHDAMYWYRQDPGQGLRLIYYSQIVNDFQKGDIAEGYSVSREKKESFPLTVTSAQKNPTAFYLCASSSAKGDTQYFGPGTRLTVL.